A single sample gave rise to the 13 T cell receptor beta chains below, sequenced in a study of blood T cell repertoires in COVID-19. Using immunoSEQ multiplex PCR, the repertoire was profiled, and TCRdb retains in-frame clones only, with some absent. The repertoire holds approximately 38,000 clones, with around 86% as singletons. The sequenced sample consisted of peripheral blood. Receptor source: a man aged 50 to 59 with active or convalescent COVID-19.

CDR3 DNA sequence: TGTGCCAGCTCACCACCTAGAGGGACAGGGGCCTACGAGCAGTACTTC. It codes for CASSPPRGTGAYEQYF. The V gene is TRBV18, the J gene TRBJ2-7, with 10 nucleotides matching TRBD1. CDR3 length: 16 residues. V trimming: 0 bases; J trimming: 2 bases; junction bases outside the gene matches: 4. Per germline, CDR1 KGHSH and CDR2 LQKENI.

The CDR3 DNA reads as TGTGCCAGTAGTATCGGTCGAAACTCTGGGGCCAACGTCCTGACTTTC. Protein sequence: CASSIGRNSGANVLTF. V and J are TRBV19 and TRBJ2-6; D is unclear. CDR1 LNHDA and CDR2 SQIVND come from the germline V gene (reference sequence). The length of the CDR3 is 16 residues. V lost 3 bases and J lost 0, with 9 bases in between.

The chain combines TRBV18 with TRBJ1-1, with 9 bases fitting TRBD1. V gave up 4 bases and J gave up 5 bases; unmatched junction bases: 14. Germline V CDR1 and CDR2: KGHSH, LQKENI. The CDR3 contains 17 residues. The CDR3 DNA reads as TGTGCCAGCTCACAATTAGGGACAGGGTCCGGCGGGACTGAAGCTTTCTTT. Translated: CASSQLGTGSGGTEAFF. Combining the CDR3 with reference TRBV18 and TRBJ1-1 gives the whole variable domain NAGVMQNPRHLVRRRGQEARLRCSPMKGHSHVYWYRQLPEEGLKFMVYLQKENIIDESGMPKERFSAEFPKEGPSILRIQQVVRGDSAAYFCASSQLGTGSGGTEAFFGQGTRLTVV.

The chain couples TRBV5-1 to TRBJ1-4; D remains unclear. Germline loops: CDR1 SGHRS, CDR2 YFSETQ. CDR3 length equals 14 residues. With 2 bases removed from V and 3 bases from J, the gap between germline ends came to 8 bases. CDR3 in DNA: TGCGCCAGCAGCTTTGCCCCGGCTAATGAAAAACTGTTTTTT. Protein product: CASSFAPANEKLFF.

The chain combines TRBV5-1 with TRBJ1-2; 10 positions agree with TRBD1. This CDR3 has 13 amino acids. J was trimmed by 0 bases and V by 7 bases; bases with no gene match: 0. Germline V gene sequence: CDR1 SGHRS, CDR2 YFSETQ. CDR3 region: CASGTGANYGYTF. The CDR3 DNA is TGCGCCAGCGGGACAGGGGCTAACTATGGCTACACCTTC.

The V call is TRBV3-1 (or the pseudogene TRBV3-2), the J call TRBJ1-5; D is unclear. Per germline, CDR1 LGHDT and CDR2 YNNKEL (reference sequence). This CDR3 is 14 amino acids long. V was trimmed by 6 bases and J by 5 bases, leaving 14 bases between them. This CDR3 reads CASSHTTGYQPQHF. The DNA for the CDR3 is TGTGCCAGCAGTCACACCACGGGATATCAGCCCCAGCATTTT.

The rearrangement joins TRBV3-1 (or the pseudogene TRBV3-2) to TRBJ1-4; unclear D gene. Germline CDR1 is LGHDT and CDR2 is YNNKEL (reference sequence). The CDR3 is made up of 12 amino acids. The ends were cut back, 3 bases at V and 10 bases at J, with 9 bases in the middle. The CDR3 DNA reads as TGTGCCAGCAGCCAGTCAGGTGTAAAACTGTTTTTT. Protein: CASSQSGVKLFF.

The chain recombines TRBV9 with TRBJ2-3; 10 nucleotides agree with TRBD2. CDR1 is SGDLS, CDR2 YYNGEE, per germline. V gave up 2 bases and J gave up 0 bases; unmatched junction bases: 3. The CDR3 spans 16 residues. CDR3 sequence (DNA): TGTGCCAGCAGCGTTCTAGCGGGAGCGAGCACAGATACGCAGTATTTT. Translating it yields CASSVLAGASTDTQYF.

This chain joins TRBV30 and TRBJ2-1; the match to TRBD1 covers 11 bases. V lost 5 bases and J lost 8; bases outside the gene matches: 8. The CDR3 length is 14 residues. Germline CDR1 GTSNPN, CDR2 SVGIG (reference sequence). The CDR3 protein is CAWGKGQGADEQFF. Written as DNA, the CDR3 is TGTGCCTGGGGGAAAGGACAGGGGGCGGATGAGCAGTTCTTC.

The rearrangement joins TRBV2 to TRBJ2-7; D perhaps matches TRBD1 (6 bases). The CDR3 loop spans 13 amino acids. Germline lookup yields CDR1 SNHLY and CDR2 FYNNEI. Trimming took off 6 bases at V and 3 bases at J, with 12 bases between the two ends. Here the CDR3 DNA reads TGTGCCAGCAGGGACAGTGCTATCTACGAGCAGTACTTC. Its protein is CASRDSAIYEQYF.

The genes are TRBV21-1 and TRBJ2-7; TRBD2 is taken as the D call from the table, unchecked against the DNA. TRBV21-1 is a pseudogene segment. This CDR3 region has 18 residues. CDR3 nucleotide sequence: TGTGCCAGCAGCAAAGGGAGGGGACTAGACCCTCTTTCCCGCGAGCAGTACTTC. This gives the protein CASSKGRGLDPLSREQYF.

The chain carries TRBV6-5 and TRBJ1-1; D unresolved. The ends were cut back, 2 bases at V and 2 bases at J, with 15 bases in the middle. The CDR3 runs 16 residues. From germline, CDR1 is MNHEY and CDR2 SVGAGI. CDR3 sequence (DNA): TGTGCCAGCAGTTACACCTTCTACAGTTCTAACACTGAAGCTTTCTTT. Translation gives CASSYTFYSSNTEAFF.

The V and J genes are TRBV28 and TRBJ1-3; D perhaps matches TRBD1 (6 bases). The CDR3 is 14 amino acids. In germline, CDR1 is MDHEN, CDR2 SYDVKM. V shed 7 bases and J shed 0 bases, with 10 bases lying between them. The DNA of the CDR3 is TGTGCCAGCACCCCACAGGGCTCTGGAAACACCATATATTTT. Translated: CASTPQGSGNTIYF.